Given below is one TCR beta chain in context. TCRdb's copy holds only in-frame clones and misses some; the assay was immunoSEQ multiplex PCR. The table includes tens of thousands of clones, approximately 90% detected once. These data are taken from a study of T cell changes during pregnancy in multiple sclerosis. Material: CD4+ T cells from peripheral blood mononuclear cells, obtained after pregnancy. This clonotype was obtained from a female donor with multiple sclerosis, enrolled in a pregnancy study.

The chain's CDR3 is CASSAVAGKRDTEAFF. CDR3 nucleotide sequence: TGTGCCAGCAGCGCCGTCGCGGGGAAGAGAGACACTGAAGCTTTCTTT. V and J are TRBV7-9 and TRBJ1-1, with unresolved D. This CDR3 contains 16 residues. V was clipped by 5 bases and J by 3 bases, with 19 bases between them. Germline CDR1 reads SEHNR; CDR2 reads FQNEAQ (reference sequence).